This TCR beta chain appears in the sequencing data of a study of PD-1 blockade in classical Hodgkin lymphoma. Study-wide results and caveats: The baseline diversity of complete responders showed similarity to that of newly diagnosed patients. With respect to the repertoire differences, their causes, possibly disease activity or prior therapy, remain undefined. At C4D1, TCR diversity had climbed significantly for CD4+ cells, though not for CD8+ cells.

Trimming took 1 base from V and 0 from J, leaving 7 bases between them. Germline loops: CDR1 SNHLY, CDR2 FYNNEI. The CDR3 extends over 15 amino acids. Generated by immunoSEQ multiplex PCR, the TCRdb table keeps only in-frame clones and is missing some. Here the sample spans approximately 27,000 clones, 60% to 75% being singletons. Details on this clone: The target antigen is unknown.

No patient escaped relapse after autologous stem cell transplantation, and brentuximab vedotin exposure varied. Source: peripheral blood mononuclear cells (PBMCs), taken before the second cycle of nivolumab. The V and J genes are TRBV2 and TRBJ2-1, with no clear D. The TCR sequence derives from a human donor with classical Hodgkin lymphoma. The chain's CDR3 is CASSEVGPSYNEQFF. Here the CDR3 DNA reads TGTGCCAGCAGTGAAGTCGGACCCTCCTACAATGAGCAGTTCTTC.